This T cell receptor (beta chain) is from a study of cytotoxic CD8 clonotypes in ibrutinib-treated CLL. Study in general: Outcomes included around 25 partial and 2 complete responses; after median roughly 69 months, roughly 15 stayed remitted and roughly twelve progressed. Notes on the study in general: Baseline levels of clonality went above those of age-matched healthy donors and moved with circulating CD8+ T-cell counts. Public clonotypes were rare and shrank or held steady on treatment. Patients with sustained remission and those progressing were sampled at differing times.

Trimming took 5 bases from V and 0 from J; bases not matched to a gene: 6. Germline assignment: CDR1 MNHEY and CDR2 SMNVEV (reference sequence). This CDR3 has 16 amino acids. Here immunoSEQ multiplex PCR was the method, and the copy in TCRdb shows in-frame clones only, minus some. The sample contains some 300,000 clones, about 77% of which appear only once. About this clone itself: Its antigen is unidentified.

The chain combines TRBV27 with TRBJ2-7; the match to TRBD1 covers 11 bases. This sequence originates from a human donor with chronic lymphocytic leukemia. This sample comprised PBMCs, obtained before ibrutinib treatment. The CDR3 loop reads CASSILGTGGSYEQYF. CDR3 DNA: TGTGCCAGCAGTATCCTAGGGACAGGGGGCTCCTACGAGCAGTACTTC.